This T cell receptor (beta chain) was profiled in a study of cytomegalovirus exposure and HLA in healthy donors. Worth noting for this clone: Its antigen is as yet unknown.

The PCR had 60 Vbeta and 13 Jbeta primers. Under the authors' procedure: In a later analysis, the count reached about 75 million unique TCR beta chains, with 8.5 million to 14 million shared. Only in-frame clones appear in the TCRdb table, and some are missing; sequencing was by immunoSEQ multiplex PCR. The V and J calls and clone size were taken over from that table, and D and trimming were inferred from the DNA. The table includes 140,000 to 150,000 clones, under 85% detected once. Overall study results and limits: Among TCR beta chains, those listed as cytomegalovirus-associated numbered around 160. A later analysis reportedly identified an Asian-associated ancestry cluster as carrying fewer N-insertions than the roughly 670-donor mean.

V was cut by 2 bases and J by 2 bases, with 15 bases left in between. The CDR3 has 16 amino acids. The germline V gene has CDR1 SGHVS and CDR2 FNYEAQ. This clonotype was obtained from a woman aged 40 to 49 in good health and CMV-seropositive. The material sequenced was PBMCs. The V call is TRBV7-6, the J call TRBJ2-5; D unclear. Here the CDR3 DNA reads TGTGCCAGCAGCTTAAGTCAGGTCCTCTCTCAAGAGACCCAGTACTTC. Protein product: CASSLSQVLSQETQYF.